A selection of T cell receptor beta chains follows, all from one sample in a study of OX40 agonist ivuxolimab in advanced cancers. The data were produced by immunoSEQ multiplex PCR, yet TCRdb's version contains in-frame clones alone and is incomplete. The data show approximately 100,000 clones, about 85% seen once. Source: CD4+ or CD8+ T cells sorted from blood, taken in a trial of the OX40 agonist ivuxolimab. The origin of the receptors is an adult with an advanced solid tumor such as melanoma, head and neck, liver or kidney cancer. Both conserved end residues are trimmed from each CDR3.

J gene | V gene | CDR3 protein
TRBJ2-3 | TRBV18 | ASSWEGADTQY
TRBJ2-5 | TRBV4-1 | ASSQQGGETQY
TRBJ2-1 | TRBV4-2 | ASSPQTSVSHEQF
TRBJ2-2 | TRBV2 | ASSPGQGPGELF
TRBJ2-1 | TRBV19 | ASSAGLDYNEQF
TRBJ2-2 | TRBV19 | ASSPPGTGELF
TRBJ2-5 | TRBV19 | ASSEWDTKGETQY
TRBJ2-5 | TRBV7-9 | ASRQTGGGQY
TRBJ2-3 | TRBV25-1 | ASIDSYSSTDTQY
TRBJ1-6 | TRBV25-1 | ASSGQTYSPLH
TRBJ2-7 | TRBV2 | ASRMDRGGEQY
TRBJ2-2 | TRBV27 | ASKEWGGNTGELF
TRBJ2-3 | TRBV7-2 | ASSLDRADTQY
TRBJ2-3 | TRBV6-5 | ASGTSGTSTDTQY
TRBJ2-5 | TRBV5-1 | ASSRTTSGQETQY
TRBJ2-2 | TRBV18 | ASSPLGRTGELF
- | TRBV7-3 | ASAATGELDEQY
TRBJ2-1 | TRBV7-2 | ASSKGQGGNNEQF
TRBJ2-1 | TRBV28 | ASSPTRYNEQF
TRBJ2-7 | TRBV5-6 | ASSPFRGSYEQY
TRBJ1-5 | TRBV12-2 | ASRQPPRTSNQPQH
TRBJ2-1 | TRBV11-2 | ASSLGGQYNEQF
TRBJ2-5 | TRBV6-1 | ASSEAGGVGETQY
TRBJ2-6 | TRBV6-6 | ASSYSGSGANVLT
- | TRBV4-3 | ASSQGQSGGLYEQY
TRBJ2-5 | TRBV27 | ASSSHGNQETQY
TRBJ2-1 | TRBV28 | ASSFIAGGPYNEQF
TRBJ2-4 | TRBV30 | AWRSGGDWRNIQY
TRBJ1-5 | TRBV30 | AWGTGFGNQPQH
TRBJ1-2 | TRBV9 | ASSVGEQGDYGYT
TRBJ2-7 | TRBV6-5 | ASSYGGDGIIYEQY
TRBJ2-3 | TRBV10-3 | AISESGRPDTQY
TRBJ1-2 | TRBV28 | ASSLPGTYGYT
TRBJ2-7 | TRBV28 | ASSWSWKSNSYEQY
TRBJ2-3 | TRBV11-3 | ASSSGGKDTQY
TRBJ2-7 | TRBV6-1 | ASSDSVVGYEQY
TRBJ1-4 | TRBV4-1 | ASSRQVREPLNEKLF
TRBJ1-5 | TRBV6-5 | ASSLGQGAQPQH